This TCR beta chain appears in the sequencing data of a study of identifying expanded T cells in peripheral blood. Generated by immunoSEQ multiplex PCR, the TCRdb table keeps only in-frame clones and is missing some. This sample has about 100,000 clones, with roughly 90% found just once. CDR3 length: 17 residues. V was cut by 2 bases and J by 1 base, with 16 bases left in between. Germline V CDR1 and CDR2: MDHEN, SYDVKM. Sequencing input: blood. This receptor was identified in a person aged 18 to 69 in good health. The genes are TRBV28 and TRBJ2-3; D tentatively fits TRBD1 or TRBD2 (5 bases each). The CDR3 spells CASSLQSPGRGTDTQYF. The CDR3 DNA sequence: TGTGCCAGCAGTTTACAGTCCCCAGGGAGAGGCACAGATACGCAGTATTTT.